These 27 T cell receptor beta chains were all obtained from the same sample, sequenced in a study of breast tumors, draining lymph nodes, adjacent tissues. The lymph nodes were axillary draining lymph nodes from breast cancer patients. TCRdb reprocessed the multiplex PCR reads with MiXCR, giving one entry per CDR3 protein. The table lists 80,000 to 130,000 distinct CDR3 sequences, 21% of them singletons. Sequencing was performed on axillary lymph node tissue. These receptors came from a female donor with breast cancer. Some clones in this sample may be carry-over from other donors' samples.

In this sample, this clonotype turned up many times. The rearrangement uses TRBV20-1 and TRBJ1-6, with D hard to call. The germline V and J ends were trimmed by 3 bases and 0 bases, with 12 bases remaining between them. CDR3 length: 16 amino acids. CDR1 DFQATT and CDR2 SNEGSKA come from the germline V gene (reference sequence). The CDR3 here is CSARGGGSSYNSPLHF. The DNA for the CDR3 is TGCAGTGCTAGGGGCGGCGGGAGCTCCTATAATTCACCCCTCCACTTT.

Many counts were recorded for this clonotype. The V and J genes are TRBV5-5 and TRBJ2-5, with 12 bases matching TRBD2. Germline CDR1 SGHKS, CDR2 YYEKEE (reference sequence). This CDR3 comprises 16 residues. Unmatched junction bases numbered 4, after V lost 0 bases and J lost 4 bases. CDR3 nucleotide sequence: TGTGCCAGCAGCTTGGGGACTAGCGGGATTGGAGAGACCCAGTACTTC. Its translation is CASSLGTSGIGETQYF.

This clonotype has ten or more counts. This chain uses TRBV30 with TRBJ1-2; no firm D call. Germline V gene data show CDR1 as GTSNPN and CDR2 as SVGIG (reference sequence). The CDR3 consists of 14 residues. Trimming stripped 7 bases from V and 4 bases from J, with 19 bases between. In DNA, the CDR3 is TGTGCCTCCATGACCTTGATAAGGTCCTATGGCTACACCTTC. As protein: CASMTLIRSYGYTF.

The sample holds many counts of this clonotype. The chain couples TRBV6-5 to TRBJ1-2; 8 positions agree with TRBD1. CDR1 is MNHEY, CDR2 SVGAGI, per germline. CDR3 length: 15 residues. With 6 bases clipped from V and 6 bases from J, the junction kept 12 bases outside the gene matches. CDR3 bases: TGTGCCAGCAGCCCCCGGACAGGGAGGGTGAATGGCTACACCTTC. Translated: CASSPRTGRVNGYTF.

This clonotype was found many times. This chain connects TRBV20-1 to TRBJ1-4, with 9 positions matching TRBD1. CDR3 length equals 13 residues. V was clipped by 5 bases and J by 8 bases; unmatched bases: 6. Germline CDR1 and CDR2: DFQATT and SNEGSKA (reference sequence). The CDR3 loop reads CSAQQGAEEKLFF. CDR3 DNA sequence: TGCAGTGCTCAACAGGGGGCAGAGGAAAAACTGTTTTTT.

This clonotype was counted at least ten times. J is TRBJ2-7 and V is TRBV7-8; D gene ambiguous. The CDR3 is made up of 13 amino acids. Trimming cost V 5 bases and J 4 bases, with 12 bases left between them. Looked up from germline, CDR1 is SGHVS and CDR2 is FQNEAQ. The CDR3 DNA follows: TGTGCCAGCAGCCCTCCCCGCCTATACGAGCAGTACTTC. It specifies CASSPPRLYEQYF. The full variable domain, its missing parts supplied by reference TRBV7-8 and TRBJ2-7, is GAGVSQSPRYKVAKRGQDVALRCDPISGHVSLFWYQQALGQGPEFLTYFQNEAQLDKSGLPSDRFFAERPEGSVSTLKIQRTQQEDSAVYLCASSPPRLYEQYFGPGTRLTVT.

V gene TRBV30 combines with J gene TRBJ1-2, with D unclear. This CDR3 is 12 amino acids long. Trimming removed 2 bases at V and 4 bases at J, with 8 bases between. Germline CDR1 GTSNPN, CDR2 SVGIG (reference sequence). CDR3 in DNA: TGTGCCTGGAGTCCGTGGAGCTATGGCTACACCTTC. This codes for CAWSPWSYGYTF.

For this clonotype: Since the CDR3 does not end with the conserved phenylalanine or tryptophan, this likely comes from a read error. This sequence joins TRBV28 and TRBJ1-5; D might be TRBD1 (6 bases). Trimming took off 3 bases at V and 2 bases at J, with 14 bases between the two ends. The CDR3 covers 16 residues. Germline CDR1 is MDHEN and CDR2 is SYDVKM. CDR3 nucleotides: TGTGCCAGCAGTTTTAGAAAGGGGGTGGGCAATCAGCCCCAGCATGTT. Its protein is CASSFRKGVGNQPQHV.

Remarks on this clonotype: A much larger clone lies a single base off, so this may be a read error. The CDR3 does not close with the conserved phenylalanine or tryptophan, likely indicating a read error. The chain has TRBV28 and TRBJ1-6; D might be TRBD1 (6 bases). Between the trimmed V and J ends, which lost 6 bases and 8 bases, there was a span of 17 bases. This CDR3 is built from 15 residues. The germline V gene has CDR1 MDHEN and CDR2 SYDVKM. The CDR3 nucleotides read TGTGCCAGCAGCCCCCTAGGGGGAGTTGATTCACCCCTCCACTGT. The encoded protein is CASSPLGGVDSPLHC.

This clonotype was seen repeatedly, ten times or more. The V gene is TRBV15, the J gene TRBJ2-5; D may be TRBD2 (6 bases). Germline V lookup: CDR1 LNHNV, CDR2 YYDKDF (reference sequence). The V and J ends lost 0 bases and 12 bases respectively, with 11 bases between them. CDR3 length: 12 amino acids. DNA for the CDR3: TGTGCCACCAGCAGAGAGGCGGGGCTCAAGTACTTC. It translates to CATSREAGLKYF. The whole variable domain, remainder taken from reference TRBV15 and TRBJ2-5, is DAMVIQNPRYQVTQFGKPVTLSCSQTLNHNVMYWYQQKSSQAPKLLFHYYDKDFNNEADTPDNFQSRRPNTSFCFLDIRSPGLGDTAMYLCATSREAGLKYFGPGTRLLVL.

With respect to this clonotype: The junction shows a germline mismatch at one end, possibly a read error. The gene calls are TRBV4-1 and TRBJ2-2; 9 bases are shared with TRBD2. The CDR3 is made up of 14 amino acids. Germline lookup yields CDR1 MGHRA and CDR2 YSYEKL. Written as DNA, the CDR3 is TGCGCCGGCAGCCATAGCGGGGGTACCGGGGAGCTGTTTTTT. Translated, it gives CAGSHSGGTGELFF.

Only a few counts were recorded for this clonotype. This chain uses TRBV19 with TRBJ2-1; weak D call: TRBD2 (6 bases). The V end lost 7 bases, the J end lost 9 bases, and 13 bases lay between the germline ends. The CDR3 loop spans 12 amino acids. The germline CDR1 and CDR2 sequences are LNHDA and SQIVND (reference sequence). The CDR3 reads CASTGGFGEQFF. The CDR3 DNA reads as TGTGCCAGTACTGGAGGGTTTGGTGAGCAGTTCTTC.

V gene TRBV5-1 combines with J gene TRBJ2-2; the match to TRBD2 covers 9 bases. This CDR3 is 14 amino acids long. The V gene end was trimmed by 4 bases and the J gene end by 6 bases; junction bases not matched to a gene: 4. Germline values: CDR1 SGHRS, CDR2 YFSETQ. The CDR3 DNA reads as TGCGCCAGCAGCCCTAGCGGGGAGTCCGGGGAGCTGTTTTTT. It specifies CASSPSGESGELFF.

This clonotype was seen ten or more times. The chain joins TRBV12-3 or TRBV12-4 to TRBJ2-1, with 14 bases fitting TRBD2. This CDR3 region has 16 residues. With V trimmed by 3 bases and J by 7 bases, 5 bases remained unmatched. CDR3 in DNA: TGTGCCAGCAGTTTGGGGACTAGCGGGAGTATAAATGAGCAGTTCTTC. Its translation: CASSLGTSGSINEQFF.

At least ten counts were recorded for this clonotype. The rearrangement uses TRBV9 and TRBJ2-7; 10 bases align to TRBD1. CDR3 length: 15 residues. Germline V lookup: CDR1 SGDLS, CDR2 YYNGEE. J lost 0 bases, V lost 0 bases, and 0 bases had no gene match. The CDR3 reads CASSVGTGGSYEQYF. The CDR3 DNA reads TGTGCCAGCAGCGTAGGGACAGGGGGCTCCTACGAGCAGTACTTC.

This clonotype turned up a few times. This chain joins TRBV27 and TRBJ2-7; 8 positions agree with TRBD2. The V gene end was trimmed by 5 bases and the J gene end by 3 bases; junction bases not matched to a gene: 18. Germline-derived CDR1 and CDR2 are MNHEY and SMNVEV (reference sequence). There are 18 residues in the CDR3. The CDR3 nucleotides are TGTGCCAGCAGTCCCTCAGCGGGAGAATCCCCTATCAACTACGAGCAGTACTTC. Protein: CASSPSAGESPINYEQYF.

This clonotype was picked up many times. This chain joins TRBV4-1 and TRBJ1-2; possible D gene TRBD1, 5 bases. Germline V gene lookup returns CDR1 MGHRA and CDR2 YSYEKL. CDR3 length: 15 amino acids. V lost 1 base, J lost 3 bases, and 12 bases lay in between. The CDR3 sequence: CASSQGGAGDYGYTF. The CDR3, as DNA: TGCGCCAGCAGCCAAGGTGGGGCCGGAGACTATGGCTACACCTTC.

This clonotype was detected many times. The chain employs TRBV5-1 and TRBJ2-1; a possible D gene is TRBD1 (6 bases). Between the trimmed V and J ends, which lost 4 bases and 6 bases, there was a span of 11 bases. The V gene's germline CDR1 is SGHRS and CDR2 YFSETQ. The CDR3 loop spans 13 amino acids. CDR3 sequence: CASSTGTLNEQFF. In DNA, the CDR3 is TGCGCCAGCAGCACCGGGACACTCAATGAGCAGTTCTTC.

This clonotype showed up many times. The CDR3 coding sequence is TGCAGTGCTAGGGGTGGAAAGGGAGATACGCAGTATTTT. Translating gives CSARGGKGDTQYF. The rearrangement links TRBV20-1 to TRBJ2-3; no clear D. The CDR3 extends over 13 amino acids. Trimming took 3 bases from V and 5 from J, leaving 12 bases between them. Germline V gene lookup returns CDR1 DFQATT and CDR2 SNEGSKA (reference sequence).

This clonotype was seen repeatedly, ten times or more. The gene calls are TRBV29-1 and TRBJ2-2, with a tentative D call TRBD1 (5 bases). V shed 5 bases and J shed 4 bases, with 8 bases lying between them. The V gene's germline CDR1 is SQVTM and CDR2 ANQGSEA. The CDR3 is 12 amino acids. CDR3 bases: TGCAGCGTTCGTAGGGGCACCGGGGAGCTGTTTTTT. Protein product: CSVRRGTGELFF.

The chain has TRBV28 and TRBJ2-3, with 8 nucleotides matching TRBD2. Per the germline V gene, CDR1 is MDHEN and CDR2 is SYDVKM. V gave up 4 bases and J gave up 4 bases; unmatched junction bases: 10. The CDR3 contains 16 residues. CDR3 DNA: TGTGCCAGCAGTTCCCCCCTTAGCGGGATCGCAGATACGCAGTATTTT. This translates into CASSSPLSGIADTQYF.

The chain joins TRBV28 to TRBJ1-5; D unclear. CDR1 and CDR2 from the germline V gene are MDHEN and SYDVKM. The CDR3 consists of 15 residues. V dropped 0 bases and J dropped 5 bases, with 11 bases sitting between them. In nucleotides, the CDR3 is TGTGCCAGCAGTTTATGGTCAAGGGTGGATCAGCCCCAGCATTTT. It translates to CASSLWSRVDQPQHF.

The chain is built from TRBV2 and TRBJ1-1; TRBD1 agrees at 7 bases. Germline values: CDR1 SNHLY, CDR2 FYNNEI. Trimming took 5 bases from V and 6 from J; bases not matched to a gene: 9. CDR3 length: 14 amino acids. Here the CDR3 reads CASSPQGRVSEAFF. For the CDR3, the DNA is TGTGCCAGCAGTCCACAGGGGAGGGTGTCTGAAGCTTTCTTT. Variable domain in full (rest from reference TRBV2 and TRBJ1-1): EPEVTQTPSHQVTQMGQEVILRCVPISNHLYFYWYRQILGQKVEFLVSFYNNEISEKSEIFDDQFSVERPDGSNFTLKIRSTKLEDSAMYFCASSPQGRVSEAFFGQGTRLTVV.

In its sample, this clonotype was seen once. This may come from a read error, since a much larger clone is one base off. The V call is TRBV19, the J call TRBJ1-3; D is ambiguous. Trimming removed 11 bases from V and 3 bases from J, with 17 bases in between. The CDR3 contains 14 residues. Germline values: CDR1 LNHDA, CDR2 SQIVND (reference sequence). The CDR3 is CAGNRAAGGNTIYF. The CDR3 bases are TGTGCCGGTAACCGGGCCGCGGGTGGAAACACCATATATTTT.

The table lists this clonotype with many counts. The junction does not match germline at one end; this may be a read error. The rearrangement uses TRBV7-9 and TRBJ2-2; D is undetermined. Looked up from germline, CDR1 is SEHNR and CDR2 is FQNEAQ (reference sequence). The CDR3 is 13 residues long. CDR3: CASTLESRRELFF. In DNA form, the CDR3 reads TGTGCCAGCACCTTAGAGTCCCGCAGGGAGCTGTTTTTT.

This clonotype was recorded at least ten times. The chain is built from TRBV20-1 and TRBJ2-1, with D hard to call. Trimming stripped 3 bases from V and 8 bases from J, with 20 bases between. This CDR3 has 15 amino acids. Germline loops: CDR1 DFQATT, CDR2 SNEGSKA (reference sequence). The CDR3 nucleotides read TGCAGTGCTAGGATCTCGGGCCTCGAGCGCTATGAGCAGTTCTTC. Its protein product is CSARISGLERYEQFF.

This clonotype was seen many times. The chain has TRBV6-1 and TRBJ2-3; D is ambiguous. Germline V lookup: CDR1 MNHNS, CDR2 SASEGT. This CDR3 has 16 amino acids. Trimming took off 10 bases at V and 1 base at J, with 21 bases between the two ends. This CDR3 is CAIRNLPPYRTDTQYF. The DNA for the CDR3 is TGTGCCATACGAAATTTGCCCCCCTACCGCACAGATACGCAGTATTTT.